Listed below are T cell receptor beta chains from one sample, sequenced in a study of T cells in Graves' hyperthyroidism and ophthalmopathy. TCRdb used MiXCR to reprocess the multiplex PCR reads, holding one entry per CDR3 protein. Of some 340,000 distinct CDR3 sequences listed, approximately 15% are singletons. What was sequenced was blood. The receptors originated from a woman aged 40 to 55 with Graves' ophthalmopathy. CDR3s include the opening cysteine and the closing phenylalanine or tryptophan. The order of the fields is J gene, D gene, clone size, V gene, CDR3 DNA, CDR3 protein. A D gene is named only where the DNA matches it firmly. Where a row states a size, it is once, few, many or the class of an expanded clone; other rows omit it.

j_gene: TRBJ2-3
d_gene: .
abundance: once
v_gene: TRBV19
CDR3nt: TGTGCCAGTACGGTTCAGGGGATCCAAGATACGCAGTATTTT
CDR3aa: CASTVQGIQDTQYF

j_gene: TRBJ1-2
d_gene: .
abundance: many
v_gene: TRBV6-6
CDR3nt: TGTGCCAGCAGTTACTCGACACCGAACTATGGCTACACCTTC
CDR3aa: CASSYSTPNYGYTF

j_gene: TRBJ1-1
d_gene: TRBD1
abundance: many
v_gene: TRBV20-1
CDR3nt: TGCAGTGCTAGGCGGCCAGGGGGGGCAACTGAAGCTTTCTTT
CDR3aa: CSARRPGGATEAFF

j_gene: TRBJ1-5
d_gene: .
abundance: many
v_gene: TRBV11-2
CDR3nt: TGTGCCAGCAGCTTAAAGCTTAATCAGCCCCAGCATTTT
CDR3aa: CASSLKLNQPQHF

j_gene: TRBJ2-3
d_gene: .
abundance: many
v_gene: TRBV7-2
CDR3nt: TGTGCCAGCAGCTTAGATGGAGGGGATACGCAGTATTTT
CDR3aa: CASSLDGGDTQYF

j_gene: TRBJ1-2
d_gene: .
abundance: .
v_gene: TRBV20-1
CDR3nt: TGCAGTGCTAGAGATCTTACGGAGGTCGGTCGCTATTGCTACACCTTC
CDR3aa: CSARDLTEVGRYCYTF

j_gene: TRBJ2-3
d_gene: .
abundance: few
v_gene: TRBV20-1
CDR3nt: TGCAGTGCTCGGGTTGGAGATACGCAGTATTTT
CDR3aa: CSARVGDTQYF

j_gene: TRBJ1-5
d_gene: TRBD1
abundance: .
v_gene: TRBV6-1
CDR3nt: TGTGCCAGCAGTGAAGCCCGGGACAGCGGATTCAATCAGCCCCAGCATTTT
CDR3aa: CASSEARDSGFNQPQHF

j_gene: TRBJ1-5
d_gene: TRBD1
abundance: many
v_gene: TRBV19
CDR3nt: TGTGCCAGCTCGCGGGACAGCGTATCGCCCCAGCATTTT
CDR3aa: CASSRDSVSPQHF

j_gene: TRBJ2-7
d_gene: TRBD2
abundance: few
v_gene: TRBV19
CDR3nt: TGTGCCAGTAGCAAACTAGCGGGAGGACCCTACGAGCAGTACTTC
CDR3aa: CASSKLAGGPYEQYF

j_gene: TRBJ2-1
d_gene: .
abundance: many
v_gene: TRBV20-1
CDR3nt: TGCAGTGCTAGTCCGGTTGGGGAGCAGTTCTTC
CDR3aa: CSASPVGEQFF

j_gene: TRBJ1-5
d_gene: .
abundance: .
v_gene: TRBV20-1
CDR3nt: TGCAGTGCACGGGAGGAGGATCAGCCCCAGCATTTT
CDR3aa: CSAREEDQPQHF

j_gene: TRBJ1-6
d_gene: .
abundance: few
v_gene: TRBV20-1
CDR3nt: TGCAGTGCTAGAGATTTAGGCGATCTTTATAATTCACCCCTCCACTTT
CDR3aa: CSARDLGDLYNSPLHF

j_gene: TRBJ2-7
d_gene: .
abundance: few
v_gene: TRBV29-1
CDR3nt: TGCAGCGTTGTCACTACTAGCTCCTACGAGCAGTACTTC
CDR3aa: CSVVTTSSYEQYF

j_gene: TRBJ1-1
d_gene: .
abundance: .
v_gene: TRBV9
CDR3nt: TGTGCCAGCACCAAAACAGCGAACACTGAAGCTTTCTTT
CDR3aa: CASTKTANTEAFF

j_gene: TRBJ1-4
d_gene: .
abundance: few
v_gene: TRBV29-1
CDR3nt: TGCAGCGTTTCCCACCCTCAGAATGAAAAACTGTTTTTT
CDR3aa: CSVSHPQNEKLFF

j_gene: TRBJ2-1
d_gene: TRBD1
abundance: few
v_gene: TRBV11-2
CDR3nt: TGTGCCAGCAGCTTGAGGGGGCTCCCCAATGAGCAGTTCTTC
CDR3aa: CASSLRGLPNEQFF

j_gene: TRBJ2-7
d_gene: .
abundance: .
v_gene: TRBV20-1
CDR3nt: TGCAGTGCTAGAGGCTTCAGGTATTCCTACGAGCAGTACTTC
CDR3aa: CSARGFRYSYEQYF

j_gene: TRBJ2-2
d_gene: TRBD1
abundance: .
v_gene: TRBV30
CDR3nt: TGTGCCTGGAGTGGGACAGGGGGGGCCGGGGAGCTGTTTTTT
CDR3aa: CAWSGTGGAGELFF

j_gene: TRBJ1-2
d_gene: TRBD1
abundance: .
v_gene: TRBV2
CDR3nt: TGTGTCAACAGTCCCAGGACAGGGCACTATGGCTACACCTTC
CDR3aa: CVNSPRTGHYGYTF

j_gene: TRBJ1-5
d_gene: .
abundance: few
v_gene: TRBV5-1
CDR3nt: TGCGCCAGCAGCTTGGGAGGACAGACCAATCAGCCCCAGCATTTT
CDR3aa: CASSLGGQTNQPQHF

j_gene: TRBJ2-1
d_gene: TRBD2
abundance: .
v_gene: TRBV20-1
CDR3nt: TGCAGTGCTACCTGGACTAGCGGGCAATACAATGAGCAGTTCTTC
CDR3aa: CSATWTSGQYNEQFF

j_gene: TRBJ1-4
d_gene: TRBD1
abundance: many
v_gene: TRBV12-3/TRBV12-4
CDR3nt: TGTGCCAGCAGTCAACACAGGGGACCTAATGAAAAACTGTTTTTT
CDR3aa: CASSQHRGPNEKLFF

j_gene: TRBJ2-5
d_gene: .
abundance: .
v_gene: TRBV18
CDR3nt: TGTGCCAGCTCACCACGGGCAGGGGAAGAGACCCAGTACTTC
CDR3aa: CASSPRAGEETQYF

j_gene: TRBJ2-7
d_gene: TRBD1
abundance: many
v_gene: TRBV7-2
CDR3nt: TGTGCCAGCAGCTACCGGACAGGGGAATACGAGCAGTACTTC
CDR3aa: CASSYRTGEYEQYF

j_gene: TRBJ2-7
d_gene: .
abundance: few
v_gene: TRBV20-1
CDR3nt: TGCAGTGCTACCAAGAACTCGGCCACTTACTACGAGCAGTACTTC
CDR3aa: CSATKNSATYYEQYF

j_gene: TRBJ2-7
d_gene: .
abundance: few
v_gene: TRBV7-2
CDR3nt: TGTGCCAGCAGCCCCTCGGTCCTAATCGGGTACGAGCAGTACTTC
CDR3aa: CASSPSVLIGYEQYF

j_gene: TRBJ1-6
d_gene: .
abundance: few
v_gene: TRBV5-5
CDR3nt: TGTGCCAGCAGCTTTGACGGAAATTCACCCCTCCACTTT
CDR3aa: CASSFDGNSPLHF

j_gene: TRBJ2-7
d_gene: .
abundance: many
v_gene: TRBV7-9
CDR3nt: TGTGCCAGCAGCCAGAGGGCTTCCTACGAGCAGTACTTC
CDR3aa: CASSQRASYEQYF

j_gene: TRBJ1-4
d_gene: .
abundance: many
v_gene: TRBV12-3/TRBV12-4
CDR3nt: TGTGCCAGCAGTTCGACGGCTAATGAAAAACTGTTTTTT
CDR3aa: CASSSTANEKLFF

j_gene: TRBJ1-1
d_gene: .
abundance: many
v_gene: TRBV3-1
CDR3nt: TGTGCCAGCAGCGAAGCCGGAAGGGGGGACGTAAGCACTGAAGCTTTCTTT
CDR3aa: CASSEAGRGDVSTEAFF

j_gene: TRBJ1-1
d_gene: .
abundance: many
v_gene: TRBV28
CDR3nt: TGTGCCAGCAGTGGGGAGGGAGTTGGTTTCTTT
CDR3aa: CASSGEGVGFF

j_gene: TRBJ2-1
d_gene: TRBD1
abundance: few
v_gene: TRBV5-1
CDR3nt: TGCGCCAGCAGCTTGGGACAGGGGATGTGGGGTCAAAAAACCTACAATGAGCAGTTCTTC
CDR3aa: CASSLGQGMWGQKTYNEQFF

j_gene: TRBJ1-6
d_gene: .
abundance: .
v_gene: TRBV27
CDR3nt: TGTGCCAGCAGCCCAGATGGGGGCGGGGATTCACCCCTCCACTTT
CDR3aa: CASSPDGGGDSPLHF

j_gene: TRBJ2-7
d_gene: .
abundance: .
v_gene: TRBV20-1
CDR3nt: TGCAGTGCTAGGTACGACTCCTACGAGCAGTACTTC
CDR3aa: CSARYDSYEQYF

j_gene: TRBJ2-5
d_gene: .
abundance: many
v_gene: TRBV6-1
CDR3nt: TGTGCCAGCAGCTTCTGGGGAGAGACCCAGTACTTC
CDR3aa: CASSFWGETQYF

j_gene: TRBJ1-2
d_gene: .
abundance: few
v_gene: TRBV18
CDR3nt: TGTGCCAGCTCAGAACGGGACCCAGGGGATGGCTACACCTTC
CDR3aa: CASSERDPGDGYTF

j_gene: TRBJ1-2
d_gene: .
abundance: .
v_gene: TRBV20-1
CDR3nt: TGCAGTGCTAGACGACCTGGGGGAGGCTACACCTTC
CDR3aa: CSARRPGGGYTF

j_gene: TRBJ2-1
d_gene: TRBD1
abundance: many
v_gene: TRBV20-1
CDR3nt: TGCAGTGCGACCGCGACAGGGGGCGAGGATGAGCAGTTCTTC
CDR3aa: CSATATGGEDEQFF

j_gene: TRBJ1-1
d_gene: .
abundance: many
v_gene: TRBV16
CDR3nt: TGTGCCAGCAGCCAATCAGGGGCCGGTCTTGAAGCTTTCTTT
CDR3aa: CASSQSGAGLEAFF

j_gene: TRBJ2-7
d_gene: .
abundance: many
v_gene: TRBV7-9
CDR3nt: TGTGCCAGCAGCTTAGTCGGCAGGGCTGAGCAGTACGAGCAGTACTTC
CDR3aa: CASSLVGRAEQYEQYF

j_gene: TRBJ1-1
d_gene: TRBD1
abundance: few
v_gene: TRBV19
CDR3nt: TGTGCCAGTAGTAGTACAGGGGGATACGTTGAAGCTTTCTTT
CDR3aa: CASSSTGGYVEAFF

j_gene: TRBJ1-3
d_gene: .
abundance: once
v_gene: TRBV20-1
CDR3nt: TGCAGTGCTAGAGATCTCACGGGTGCGGGAAACACCATATATTTT
CDR3aa: CSARDLTGAGNTIYF

j_gene: TRBJ2-7
d_gene: .
abundance: .
v_gene: TRBV7-2
CDR3nt: TGTGCCAGCAGCTTTCCTTTCTACGAGCAGTACTTC
CDR3aa: CASSFPFYEQYF

j_gene: TRBJ1-2
d_gene: TRBD1
abundance: .
v_gene: TRBV5-6
CDR3nt: TGTGCCAGCAGCTTGGAGGGACAGGGGCTTACGGGTCGAGTCTATGGCTACACCTTC
CDR3aa: CASSLEGQGLTGRVYGYTF

j_gene: TRBJ1-3
d_gene: TRBD1
abundance: few
v_gene: TRBV10-3
CDR3nt: TGTGCCATACAGGGGTCTGGAAACACCATATATTTT
CDR3aa: CAIQGSGNTIYF

j_gene: TRBJ2-4
d_gene: TRBD1
abundance: few
v_gene: TRBV20-1
CDR3nt: TGCAGTGCTAGTAGGGCAGGGGGAGCCAAAAACATTCAGTACTTC
CDR3aa: CSASRAGGAKNIQYF

j_gene: TRBJ1-1
d_gene: .
abundance: .
v_gene: TRBV5-1
CDR3nt: TGCGCCAGCAGCTTGGACAGGAGCATGAACACTGAAGCTTTCTTT
CDR3aa: CASSLDRSMNTEAFF

j_gene: TRBJ2-7
d_gene: .
abundance: many
v_gene: TRBV2
CDR3nt: TGTGCCAGCAGATTCGACATCCGGAGCTCCTACGAGCAGTACTTC
CDR3aa: CASRFDIRSSYEQYF

j_gene: TRBJ2-3
d_gene: .
abundance: many
v_gene: TRBV19
CDR3nt: TGTGCCAGCAGTTTAAGGGGGAGTACAGATACGCAGTATTTT
CDR3aa: CASSLRGSTDTQYF

j_gene: TRBJ1-5
d_gene: .
abundance: many
v_gene: TRBV27
CDR3nt: TGTGCCAGCAGGACCTCTATAAATCAGCCCCAGCATTTT
CDR3aa: CASRTSINQPQHF

j_gene: TRBJ1-1
d_gene: .
abundance: many
v_gene: TRBV10-2
CDR3nt: TGCGCCAGCAGTGTGGGGGGCACTGAAGCTTTCTTT
CDR3aa: CASSVGGTEAFF

j_gene: TRBJ1-2
d_gene: .
abundance: many
v_gene: TRBV27
CDR3nt: TGTGCCAGCAGTTTCGAGGGACTGCGTGGCTACACCTTC
CDR3aa: CASSFEGLRGYTF

j_gene: TRBJ2-7
d_gene: TRBD2
abundance: .
v_gene: TRBV20-1
CDR3nt: TGCAGTGCCCGGACTAGCGGGAGCTTCTACGAGCAGTACTTC
CDR3aa: CSARTSGSFYEQYF

j_gene: TRBJ1-1
d_gene: TRBD1
abundance: many
v_gene: TRBV7-9
CDR3nt: TGTGCCAGCAGCGTGCCGGGACAGTTGAACACTGAAGCTTTCTTT
CDR3aa: CASSVPGQLNTEAFF

j_gene: TRBJ1-6
d_gene: .
abundance: many
v_gene: TRBV28
CDR3nt: TGTGCCAGCAGTCAGGGAAGGGGGAATTCACCCCTCCACTTT
CDR3aa: CASSQGRGNSPLHF

j_gene: TRBJ2-2
d_gene: .
abundance: .
v_gene: TRBV7-3
CDR3nt: TGTGCCAGCAGCTTAAAGCAGGGACGAACCGGGGAGCTGTTTTTT
CDR3aa: CASSLKQGRTGELFF

j_gene: TRBJ1-2
d_gene: TRBD1
abundance: many
v_gene: TRBV9
CDR3nt: TGTGCCAGCAGCGCGGAGGGGGCGTTTGGCTACACCTTC
CDR3aa: CASSAEGAFGYTF

j_gene: TRBJ1-1
d_gene: .
abundance: .
v_gene: TRBV19
CDR3nt: TGTGCCAGTAGCCAAATTAGAGGGCAGGGCAGCTCTGAAGCTTTCTTT
CDR3aa: CASSQIRGQGSSEAFF